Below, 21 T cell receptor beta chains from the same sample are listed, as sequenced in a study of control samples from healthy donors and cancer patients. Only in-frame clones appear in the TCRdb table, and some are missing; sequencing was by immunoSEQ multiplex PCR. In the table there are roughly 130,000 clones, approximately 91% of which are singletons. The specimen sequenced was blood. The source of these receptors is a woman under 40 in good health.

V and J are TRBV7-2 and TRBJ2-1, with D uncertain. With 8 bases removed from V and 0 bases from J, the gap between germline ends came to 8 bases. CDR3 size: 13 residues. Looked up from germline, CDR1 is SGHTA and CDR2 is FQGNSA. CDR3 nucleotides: TGTGCCAGCCGGGCTGACTCCTACAATGAGCAGTTCTTC. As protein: CASRADSYNEQFF.

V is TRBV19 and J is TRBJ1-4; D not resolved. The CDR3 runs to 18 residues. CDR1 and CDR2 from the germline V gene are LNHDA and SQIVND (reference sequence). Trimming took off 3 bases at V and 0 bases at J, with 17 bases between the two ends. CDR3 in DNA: TGTGCCAGTAGTATTAGGACGGGAAGCGGTACAACTAATGAAAAACTGTTTTTT. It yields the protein CASSIRTGSGTTNEKLFF.

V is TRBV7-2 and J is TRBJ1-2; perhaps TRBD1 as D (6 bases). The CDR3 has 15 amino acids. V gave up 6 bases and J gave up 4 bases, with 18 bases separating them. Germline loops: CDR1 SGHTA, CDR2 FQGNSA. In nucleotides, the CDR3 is TGTGCCAGCAGGGCTAGGGATTCGGGGGCCTATGGCTACACCTTC. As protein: CASRARDSGAYGYTF.

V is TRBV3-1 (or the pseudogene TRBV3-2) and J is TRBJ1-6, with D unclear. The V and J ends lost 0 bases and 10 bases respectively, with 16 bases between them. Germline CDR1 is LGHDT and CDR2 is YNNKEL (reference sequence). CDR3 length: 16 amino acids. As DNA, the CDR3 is TGTGCCAGCAGCCAAGAAGGAAGTGAGCCTAGATCACCCCTCCACTTT. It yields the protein CASSQEGSEPRSPLHF.

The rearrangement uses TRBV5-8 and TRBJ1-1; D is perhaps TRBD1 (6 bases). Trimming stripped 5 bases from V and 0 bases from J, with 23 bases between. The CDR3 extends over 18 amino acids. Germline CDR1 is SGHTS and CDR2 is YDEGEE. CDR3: CASRKEQGRWFLNTEAFF. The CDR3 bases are TGTGCCAGCAGGAAAGAACAGGGAAGATGGTTTTTGAACACTGAAGCTTTCTTT.

CDR3 nucleotide sequence: TGTGCCAGCAGCCGCAGAGCGGGGCAGGGAACCGCAGATACGCAGTATTTT. Translation gives CASSRRAGQGTADTQYF. V and J are TRBV7-9 and TRBJ2-3; 7 nucleotides line up with TRBD2. The CDR3 runs 17 residues. The V gene end was trimmed by 5 bases and the J gene end by 4 bases; junction bases not matched to a gene: 15. Germline CDR1 reads SEHNR; CDR2 reads FQNEAQ (reference sequence).

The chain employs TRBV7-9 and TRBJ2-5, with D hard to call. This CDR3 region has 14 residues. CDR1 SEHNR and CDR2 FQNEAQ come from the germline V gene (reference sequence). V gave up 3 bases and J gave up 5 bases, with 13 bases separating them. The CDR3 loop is CASSFAAVKETQYF. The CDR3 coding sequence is TGTGCCAGCAGCTTCGCCGCAGTAAAGGAGACCCAGTACTTC.

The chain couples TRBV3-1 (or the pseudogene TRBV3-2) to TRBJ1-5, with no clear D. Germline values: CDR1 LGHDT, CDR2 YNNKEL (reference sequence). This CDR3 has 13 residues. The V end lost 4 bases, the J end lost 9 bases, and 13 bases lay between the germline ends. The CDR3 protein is CASSPPGLMPQHF. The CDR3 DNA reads TGTGCCAGCAGCCCCCCTGGGCTAATGCCCCAGCATTTT.

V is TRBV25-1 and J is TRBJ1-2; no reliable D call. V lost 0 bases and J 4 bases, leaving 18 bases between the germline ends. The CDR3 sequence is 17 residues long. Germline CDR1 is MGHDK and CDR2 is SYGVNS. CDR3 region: CASSEYRSNKVGYGYTF. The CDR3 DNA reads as TGTGCCAGCAGTGAATATCGGTCGAACAAAGTGGGCTATGGCTACACCTTC.

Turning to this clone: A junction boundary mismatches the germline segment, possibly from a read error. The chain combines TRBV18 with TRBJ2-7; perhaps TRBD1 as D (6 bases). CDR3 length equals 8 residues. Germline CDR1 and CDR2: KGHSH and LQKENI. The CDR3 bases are TGTGCCAGCCCCGAAACAGGGTTC. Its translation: CASPETGF.

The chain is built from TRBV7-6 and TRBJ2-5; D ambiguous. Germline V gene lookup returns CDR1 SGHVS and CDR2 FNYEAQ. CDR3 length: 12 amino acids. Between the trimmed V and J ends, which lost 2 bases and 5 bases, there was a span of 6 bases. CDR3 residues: CASSLSAETQYF. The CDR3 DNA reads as TGTGCCAGCAGCTTATCTGCGGAGACCCAGTACTTC.

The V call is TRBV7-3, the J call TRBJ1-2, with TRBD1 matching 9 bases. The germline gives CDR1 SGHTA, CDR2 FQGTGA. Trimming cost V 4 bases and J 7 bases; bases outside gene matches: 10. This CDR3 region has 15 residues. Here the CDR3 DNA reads TGTGCCAGCAGCTCAAGACAGGGGGGCCCTGCTGGCTACACCTTC. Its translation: CASSSRQGGPAGYTF.

The CDR3 region is CASSQGYRVEDTEAFF. The CDR3 DNA follows: TGCGCCAGCAGCCAAGGTTACAGGGTGGAGGACACTGAAGCTTTCTTT. The rearrangement uses TRBV4-1 and TRBJ1-1; the D gene is possibly TRBD1 (6 bases). The CDR3 has 16 residues. Germline CDR1 MGHRA, CDR2 YSYEKL. V was clipped by 1 base and J by 3 bases, with 15 bases between them.

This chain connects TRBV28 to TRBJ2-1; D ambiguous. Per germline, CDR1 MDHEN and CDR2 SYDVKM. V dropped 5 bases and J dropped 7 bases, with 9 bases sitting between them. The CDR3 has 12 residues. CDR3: CASSPSLNEQFF. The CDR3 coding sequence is TGTGCCAGCAGTCCCTCCCTAAATGAGCAGTTCTTC.

Here the CDR3 reads CASSSSGANSYNEQFF. CDR3 in DNA: TGTGCCAGCAGTTCCAGCGGGGCCAACTCCTACAATGAGCAGTTCTTC. The genes are TRBV6-5 and TRBJ2-1, with 7 positions matching TRBD2. The CDR3 loop spans 16 amino acids. With 4 bases clipped from V and 0 bases from J, the junction kept 6 bases outside the gene matches. Germline V gives CDR1 MNHEY, CDR2 SVGAGI.

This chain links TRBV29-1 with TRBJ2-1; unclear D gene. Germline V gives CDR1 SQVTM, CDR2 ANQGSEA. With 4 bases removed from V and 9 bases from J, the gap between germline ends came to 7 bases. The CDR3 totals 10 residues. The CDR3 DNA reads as TGCAGCGTTGCTCTGGCTGAGCAGTTCTTC. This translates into CSVALAEQFF.

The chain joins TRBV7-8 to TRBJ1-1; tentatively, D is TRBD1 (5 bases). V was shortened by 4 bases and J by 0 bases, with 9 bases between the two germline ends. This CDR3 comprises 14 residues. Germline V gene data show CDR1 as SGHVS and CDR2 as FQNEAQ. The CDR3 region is CASSWDRLNTEAFF. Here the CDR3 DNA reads TGTGCCAGCAGCTGGGACCGGTTGAACACTGAAGCTTTCTTT.

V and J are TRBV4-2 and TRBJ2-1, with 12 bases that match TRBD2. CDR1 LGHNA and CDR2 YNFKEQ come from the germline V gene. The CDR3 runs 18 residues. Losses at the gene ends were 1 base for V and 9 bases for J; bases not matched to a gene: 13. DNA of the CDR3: TGTGCCAGCAGCCAAGGGCCCGATACTAGCGGGGGGCCCGGTGAGCAGTTCTTC. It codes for CASSQGPDTSGGPGEQFF.

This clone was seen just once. CDR3 sequence reads: CASSSTGTREETQYF. Written as DNA, the CDR3 is TGTGCCAGCAGCTCGACCGGGACCCGGGAAGAGACCCAGTACTTC. The V gene is TRBV7-9, the J gene TRBJ2-5, with D tentatively TRBD1 or TRBD2 (5 bases each). Germline loops: CDR1 SEHNR, CDR2 FQNEAQ (reference sequence). The V end was cut by 4 bases, the J end by 3 bases, with 15 bases between. CDR3 length: 15 amino acids. Based on the CDR3 plus reference TRBV7-9 and TRBJ2-5, the full variable domain is DTGVSQNPRHKITKRGQNVTFRCDPISEHNRLYWYRQTLGQGPEFLTYFQNEAQLEKSRLLSDRFSAERPKGSFSTLEIQRTEQGDSAMYLCASSSTGTREETQYFGPGTRLLVL.

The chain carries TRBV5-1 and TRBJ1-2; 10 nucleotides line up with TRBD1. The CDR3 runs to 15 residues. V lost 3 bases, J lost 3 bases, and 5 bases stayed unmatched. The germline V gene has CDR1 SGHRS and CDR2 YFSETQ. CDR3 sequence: CASSSRQGAHYGYTF. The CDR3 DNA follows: TGCGCCAGCAGCTCCCGACAGGGGGCGCACTATGGCTACACCTTC.

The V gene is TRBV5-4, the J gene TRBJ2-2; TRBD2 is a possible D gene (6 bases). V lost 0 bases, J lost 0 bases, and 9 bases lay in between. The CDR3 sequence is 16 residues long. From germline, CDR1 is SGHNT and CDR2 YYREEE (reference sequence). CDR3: CASSLVRDPNTGELFF. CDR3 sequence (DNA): TGTGCCAGCAGCTTGGTGCGGGATCCGAACACCGGGGAGCTGTTTTTT.